The sequence of this T cell receptor beta chain was determined in a study of blood T cell repertoires in COVID-19. Profiling relied on immunoSEQ multiplex PCR, and the TCRdb table lists in-frame clones only, not all of them. The sample contains about 480,000 clones, 87% of which appear only once. The clonotype comes from a woman aged 18-30 years with acute COVID-19. Sequenced input: PBMCs or T cells enriched from blood (not recorded which).

CDR3 nucleotides: TGTGCCAGCAGCTTGGATCCAGGCCTTATGGTTGAAAAACTGTTTTTT. Its protein product is CASSLDPGLMVEKLFF. The V call is TRBV5-6, the J call TRBJ1-4; D gene uncertain. CDR3 length: 16 amino acids. Germline values: CDR1 SGHDT, CDR2 YYEEEE. V gave up 0 bases and J gave up 7 bases, with 16 bases separating them.